These 4 T cell receptor beta chains came from one sample sequenced in a study of cytomegalovirus exposure and HLA in healthy donors. The PCR used 60 Vbeta and 13 Jbeta primers. Assay used: immunoSEQ multiplex PCR; TCRdb lists only in-frame clones, some missing. Among about 270,000 clones listed, roughly 70% were seen once. The sequenced sample consisted of PBMCs. Receptor source: a female donor in good health and CMV-seronegative.

The chain links TRBV19 to TRBJ2-1, with 13 bases aligning to TRBD2. This CDR3 comprises 15 residues. Trimming removed 5 bases from V and 10 bases from J; junction bases left unmatched: 8. CDR1 is LNHDA and CDR2 is SQIVND in the germline V gene (reference sequence). CDR3 residues: CASSLTSGRLGEQFF. In nucleotides, the CDR3 is TGTGCCAGTAGTTTGACTAGCGGGAGGCTTGGAGAGCAGTTCTTC.

To note about this clone: A junction end diverges from the germline sequence, so it may reflect a read error. This chain links TRBV7-9 with TRBJ2-7; tentatively, D is TRBD1 (5 bases). The CDR3 has 13 amino acids. CDR1 and CDR2 from the germline V gene are SEHNR and FQNEAQ (reference sequence). The CDR3 protein is CSSSPSQGYEQYF. CDR3 nucleotides: TGTTCCAGCAGCCCGTCTCAGGGCTACGAGCAGTACTTC. Filled out from reference TRBV7-9 and TRBJ2-7, the complete variable domain reads DTGVSQNPRHKITKRGQNVTFRCDPISEHNRLYWYRQTLGQGPEFLTYFQNEAQLEKSRLLSDRFSAERPKGSFSTLEIQRTEQGDSAMYLCSSSPSQGYEQYFGPGTRLTVT.

V is TRBV29-1 and J is TRBJ1-2, with TRBD1 as a possible D gene (5 bases). The ends were cut back, 7 bases at V and 2 bases at J, with 17 bases in the middle. The CDR3 spans 14 residues. Per the germline V gene, CDR1 is SQVTM and CDR2 is ANQGSEA. CDR3 sequence: CSALGRGKNYGYTF. Written as DNA, the CDR3 is TGCAGCGCCCTCGGGCGGGGGAAGAACTATGGCTACACCTTC.

The sample holds a few counts of this clone. This sequence joins TRBV7-9 and TRBJ1-2; D gene unclear. Germline CDR1 reads SEHNR; CDR2 reads FQNEAQ (reference sequence). V lost 3 bases, J lost 6 bases, and 11 bases lay in between. The CDR3 is 13 amino acids. CDR3: CASSFGEEDGYTF. The CDR3 coding sequence is TGTGCCAGCAGCTTTGGGGAGGAGGATGGCTACACCTTC.